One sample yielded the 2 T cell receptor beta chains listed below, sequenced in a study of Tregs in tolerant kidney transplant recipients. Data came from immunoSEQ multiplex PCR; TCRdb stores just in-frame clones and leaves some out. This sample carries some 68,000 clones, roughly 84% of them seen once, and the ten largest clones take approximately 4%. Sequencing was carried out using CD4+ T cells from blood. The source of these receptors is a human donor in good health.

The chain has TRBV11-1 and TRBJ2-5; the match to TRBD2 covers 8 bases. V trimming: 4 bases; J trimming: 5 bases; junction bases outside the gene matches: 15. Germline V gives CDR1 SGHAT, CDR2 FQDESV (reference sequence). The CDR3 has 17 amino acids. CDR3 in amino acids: CASSSGGDTPRGETQYF. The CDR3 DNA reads TGTGCCAGCAGCTCCGGGGGGGACACCCCACGCGGGGAGACCCAGTACTTC.

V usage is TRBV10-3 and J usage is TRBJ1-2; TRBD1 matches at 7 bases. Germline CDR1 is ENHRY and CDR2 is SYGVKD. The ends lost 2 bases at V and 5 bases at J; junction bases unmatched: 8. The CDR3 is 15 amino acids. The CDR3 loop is CAISETDGQAYGYTF. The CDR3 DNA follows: TGTGCCATCAGTGAGACCGACGGACAGGCTTATGGCTACACCTTC.